A single sample gave rise to the 20 T cell receptor beta chains below, sequenced in a study of blood T cell repertoires in COVID-19. Sequencing used immunoSEQ multiplex PCR; TCRdb keeps in-frame clones, though not all of them. The sample shows hundreds of thousands of clones, roughly 80% of them seen only once. The sequenced sample consisted of peripheral blood. The source is a woman of 80 years or more with acute or convalescent COVID-19.

The gene calls are TRBV27 and TRBJ2-1; 10 bases align to TRBD1. The V and J ends lost 1 base and 8 bases, in that order; junction bases with no gene match: 5. Looked up from germline, CDR1 is MNHEY and CDR2 is SMNVEV (reference sequence). The CDR3 spans 15 residues. DNA of the CDR3: TGTGCCAGCAGTTTATTGGTGACAGGGGGCTATGAGCAGTTCTTC. It is translated as CASSLLVTGGYEQFF.

The CDR3 coding sequence is TGTGCCAGCAGTTTTACAGGGACCCCTCAGCCCCAGCATTTT. Amino acids: CASSFTGTPQPQHF. The gene calls are TRBV28 and TRBJ1-5, with D maybe TRBD1 (6 bases). The CDR3 runs to 14 residues. Germline V gene data show CDR1 as MDHEN and CDR2 as SYDVKM. V was trimmed by 3 bases and J by 6 bases, leaving 12 bases between them.

The chain couples TRBV27 to TRBJ2-1, with D possibly TRBD1 on 7 matching bases. CDR3 length: 15 residues. V dropped 6 bases and J dropped 8 bases, with 20 bases sitting between them. Germline V lookup: CDR1 MNHEY, CDR2 SMNVEV (reference sequence). The CDR3 loop reads CASSSPSQGRHEQFF. CDR3 DNA: TGTGCCAGCAGCTCTCCCTCACAGGGGAGGCATGAGCAGTTCTTC.

This clone was seen a single time. The V and J genes are TRBV7-2 and TRBJ2-5; D is unclear. The V gene lost 5 bases and the J gene lost 4 bases, with 11 bases spanning the gap. The CDR3 has 13 residues. Germline loops: CDR1 SGHTA, CDR2 FQGNSA. CDR3 sequence (DNA): TGTGCCAGCAGCCGAGTGTTCCGAGAGACCCAGTACTTC. Translated: CASSRVFRETQYF.

This chain uses TRBV6-5 with TRBJ1-2, with 9 positions matching TRBD1. Germline CDR1 reads MNHEY; CDR2 reads SVGAGI. Trimming cost V 6 bases and J 4 bases; bases outside gene matches: 6. The CDR3 extends over 14 amino acids. CDR3 DNA: TGTGCCAGCAGAGGGACAGGGCAATCCTATGGCTACACCTTC. Translated: CASRGTGQSYGYTF.

This chain uses TRBV18 with TRBJ1-4; D may be TRBD1 (6 bases). Germline V gene sequence: CDR1 KGHSH, CDR2 LQKENI. CDR3 length equals 16 residues. The V end was cut by 1 base, the J end by 4 bases, with 13 bases between. This CDR3 is CASSPRSGAGNEKLFF. The DNA of the CDR3 is TGTGCCAGCTCACCACGGTCAGGGGCGGGTAATGAAAAACTGTTTTTT.

The DNA of the CDR3 is TGTGCCAGCAGTCTACGGGGAGCTAATGAAAAACTGTTTTTT. Encoded protein: CASSLRGANEKLFF. The chain has TRBV27 and TRBJ1-4; D call uncertain. Trimming pared 5 bases from V and 3 bases from J, leaving 10 bases between. The CDR3 extends over 14 amino acids. CDR1 and CDR2 (germline): MNHEY, SMNVEV (reference sequence).

The chain carries TRBV5-1 and TRBJ1-5, with TRBD1 as a possible D gene (6 bases). This CDR3 comprises 15 residues. Between the trimmed V and J ends, which lost 7 bases and 5 bases, there was a span of 19 bases. Germline CDR1 is SGHRS and CDR2 is YFSETQ. The chain's CDR3 is CASLGQGGEDQPQHF. Written as DNA, the CDR3 is TGCGCCAGCCTAGGCCAAGGGGGGGAAGATCAGCCCCAGCATTTT.

The rearrangement links TRBV5-1 to TRBJ2-7, with D maybe TRBD1 (6 bases). The V gene lost 0 bases and the J gene lost 1 base, with 11 bases spanning the gap. The CDR3 is 15 amino acids. CDR1 and CDR2 (germline): SGHRS, YFSETQ. CDR3 sequence: CASSLEGVGSYEQYF. The CDR3 bases are TGCGCCAGCAGCTTGGAGGGGGTCGGGTCCTACGAGCAGTACTTC.

V and J are TRBV3-1 (or the pseudogene TRBV3-2) and TRBJ1-2, with 10 bases that match TRBD1. The CDR3 spans 14 residues. CDR1 and CDR2 from the germline V gene are LGHDT and YNNKEL (reference sequence). V was pared by 3 bases and J by 5 bases, with 3 bases of the junction left unmatched. The CDR3 protein is CASSQPGQGYGYTF. Here the CDR3 DNA reads TGTGCCAGCAGCCAGCCGGGACAGGGGTATGGCTACACCTTC.

This chain uses TRBV25-1 with TRBJ1-5, with D uncertain. Trimming left V 4 bases short and J 5 bases short, with 9 bases between. Germline assignment: CDR1 MGHDK and CDR2 SYGVNS. The CDR3 is 13 amino acids. This chain's CDR3 is CASSGGGYQPQHF. The CDR3 region has the DNA TGTGCCAGCAGTGGCGGCGGTTATCAGCCCCAGCATTTT.

This clone has more than one count but fewer than ten. The rearrangement uses TRBV15 and TRBJ2-3; 7 nucleotides agree with TRBD2. The CDR3 is 17 residues long. Looked up from germline, CDR1 is LNHNV and CDR2 is YYDKDF (reference sequence). V was clipped by 0 bases and J by 2 bases; unmatched bases: 8. This chain's CDR3 is CATSRDDPGGYTDTQYF. The CDR3 nucleotides are TGTGCCACCAGCAGAGATGACCCCGGGGGGTACACAGATACGCAGTATTTT. Complete variable domain (other parts from reference TRBV15 and TRBJ2-3): DAMVIQNPRYQVTQFGKPVTLSCSQTLNHNVMYWYQQKSSQAPKLLFHYYDKDFNNEADTPDNFQSRRPNTSFCFLDIRSPGLGDTAMYLCATSRDDPGGYTDTQYFGPGTRLTVL.

Only a few counts were recorded for this clone. The J gene is TRBJ1-2, the V gene TRBV15; D perhaps matches TRBD1 (5 bases). Per germline, CDR1 LNHNV and CDR2 YYDKDF (reference sequence). V gave up 0 bases and J gave up 6 bases, with 11 bases separating them. The CDR3 runs to 14 residues. The CDR3 reads CATSRESGQHGYTF. In DNA form, the CDR3 reads TGTGCCACCAGCAGAGAGTCAGGGCAACATGGCTACACCTTC. The full variable domain, rest sourced from reference TRBV15 and TRBJ1-2, is DAMVIQNPRYQVTQFGKPVTLSCSQTLNHNVMYWYQQKSSQAPKLLFHYYDKDFNNEADTPDNFQSRRPNTSFCFLDIRSPGLGDTAMYLCATSRESGQHGYTFGSGTRLTVV.

The rearrangement links TRBV7-2 to TRBJ1-1; D uncertain. From germline, CDR1 is SGHTA and CDR2 FQGNSA. CDR3 length equals 16 residues. V was cut by 5 bases and J by 2 bases, with 18 bases left in between. The CDR3 DNA sequence: TGTGCCAGCAGCCATCGAGTGGGGAGACTTAACACTGAAGCTTTCTTT. Protein sequence: CASSHRVGRLNTEAFF.

The V gene is TRBV18, the J gene TRBJ1-1, with D possibly TRBD1 on 5 matching bases. The CDR3 runs to 14 residues. CDR1 is KGHSH and CDR2 is LQKENI in the germline V gene. Between the trimmed V and J ends, which lost 5 bases and 1 base, there was a span of 11 bases. The CDR3 nucleotides are TGTGCCAGCTCAGCGACAGCCACGAACACTGAAGCTTTCTTT. Encoded protein: CASSATATNTEAFF.

The chain employs TRBV30 and TRBJ2-2, with 7 bases matching TRBD1. The CDR3 sequence is 15 residues long. The germline CDR1 and CDR2 sequences are GTSNPN and SVGIG (reference sequence). V shed 7 bases and J 5 bases; nucleotides not matched to a gene: 13. This chain's CDR3 is CASRPGQHITGELFF. The DNA of the CDR3 is TGTGCCTCACGGCCGGGACAGCACATAACCGGGGAGCTGTTTTTT.

The count of this clone is one. V is TRBV5-6 and J is TRBJ1-6; D might be TRBD1 (5 bases). The CDR3 runs to 19 residues. Trimming took off 0 bases at V and 0 bases at J, with 16 bases between the two ends. CDR1 is SGHDT and CDR2 is YYEEEE in the germline V gene. The CDR3 nucleotides are TGTGCCAGCAGCTTGGCCATGGGGGGACGGAGCTCCTATAATTCACCCCTCCACTTT. The encoded protein is CASSLAMGGRSSYNSPLHF.

This chain uses TRBV5-1 with TRBJ1-1; perhaps TRBD1 as D (5 bases). V was clipped by 4 bases and J by 3 bases, with 13 bases between them. The CDR3 runs 14 residues. The germline V gene encodes CDR1 SGHRS and CDR2 YFSETQ. CDR3: CASSPRGGYTEAFF. CDR3 sequence (DNA): TGCGCCAGCAGCCCACGGGGGGGGTACACTGAAGCTTTCTTT.

V usage is TRBV5-6 and J usage is TRBJ2-2; maybe TRBD1 (5 bases). This CDR3 comprises 16 residues. V was trimmed by 4 bases and J by 0 bases, leaving 13 bases between them. Germline lookup yields CDR1 SGHDT and CDR2 YYEEEE. CDR3 in amino acids: CASSRGRRTNTGELFF. CDR3 in DNA: TGTGCCAGCAGCAGGGGTAGGAGAACGAACACCGGGGAGCTGTTTTTT.

The chain employs TRBV6-5 and TRBJ2-5, with unresolved D. V was trimmed by 1 base and J by 3 bases, leaving 9 bases between them. This CDR3 has 14 residues. Germline values: CDR1 MNHEY, CDR2 SVGAGI. The CDR3 DNA reads as TGTGCCAGCAGTTACTACGGCGGAGAAGAGACCCAGTACTTC. It yields the protein CASSYYGGEETQYF.